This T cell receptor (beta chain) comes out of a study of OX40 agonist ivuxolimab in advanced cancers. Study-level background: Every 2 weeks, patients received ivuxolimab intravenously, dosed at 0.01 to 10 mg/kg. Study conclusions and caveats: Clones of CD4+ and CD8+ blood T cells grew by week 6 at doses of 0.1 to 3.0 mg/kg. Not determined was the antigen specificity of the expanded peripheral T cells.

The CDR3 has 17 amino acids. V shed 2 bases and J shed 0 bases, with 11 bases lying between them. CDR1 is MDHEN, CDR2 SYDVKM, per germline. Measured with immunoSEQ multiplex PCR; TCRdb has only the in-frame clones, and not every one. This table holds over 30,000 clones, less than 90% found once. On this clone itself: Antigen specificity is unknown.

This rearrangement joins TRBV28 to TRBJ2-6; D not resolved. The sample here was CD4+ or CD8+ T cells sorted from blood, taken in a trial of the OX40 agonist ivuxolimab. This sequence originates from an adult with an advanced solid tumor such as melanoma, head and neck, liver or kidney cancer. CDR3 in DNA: TGTGCCAGCAGTTTAAAGGTGCTGGTCTCTGGGGCCAACGTCCTGACTTTC. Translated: CASSLKVLVSGANVLTF.